This is a list of T cell receptor beta chains from one sample in a study of OX40 agonist ivuxolimab in advanced cancers. Using immunoSEQ multiplex PCR, the repertoire was profiled, and TCRdb retains in-frame clones only, with some absent. The data contain around 68,000 clones, less than 95% of them singletons. Here the sequenced sample was CD4+ or CD8+ T cells sorted from blood, taken in a trial of the OX40 agonist ivuxolimab. The receptors shown here come from an adult with an advanced solid tumor such as melanoma, head and neck, liver or kidney cancer. The CDR3 runs from the conserved cysteine through the conserved F or W. A D gene is named only where the DNA matches it firmly. The size entry is marked missing in some rows and otherwise reads once, few, many or a size class.

.	.	TRBV19	TRBJ1-2	CASSQAPEGYTF	TGTGCCAGTAGTCAAGCTCCGGAGGGCTACACCTTC
.	once	TRBV5-6	TRBJ2-7	CASSLTGPSYEQYF	TGTGCCAGCAGCTTGACGGGTCCCTCCTACGAGCAGTACTTC
.	once	TRBV5-1	TRBJ2-2	CASSSASSPASGELFF	TGCGCCAGCAGCTCTGCATCCTCCCCGGCGTCCGGGGAGCTGTTTTTT
TRBD1	.	TRBV5-1	TRBJ1-5	CASSLGGQGLQPQHF	TGCGCCAGCAGCTTGGGGGGACAGGGTCTACAGCCCCAGCATTTT
.	.	TRBV2	TRBJ2-7	CASSESLVYEQYF	TGTGCCAGCAGTGAAAGTTTGGTTTACGAGCAGTACTTC
TRBD2	.	TRBV5-1	TRBJ2-3	CASSLGWEGTQYF	TGCGCCAGCAGCTTGGGCTGGGAGGGTACGCAGTATTTT
.	once	TRBV7-3	TRBJ2-1	CASSTQGNNEQFF	TGTGCCAGCAGCACCCAGGGGAACAATGAGCAGTTCTTC
.	.	TRBV20-1	TRBJ2-7	CSAAQGLEQYF	TGCAGTGCCGCCCAGGGCCTCGAGCAGTACTTC
.	.	TRBV4-1	TRBJ1-2	CASSQGQANRGYTF	TGCGCCAGCAGCCAAGGGCAGGCAAACCGTGGCTACACCTTC
TRBD2	.	TRBV10-1	TRBJ2-2	CASSAGTSTGELFF	TGCGCCAGCAGTGCCGGGACTAGCACCGGGGAGCTGTTTTTT
.	once	TRBV6-1	TRBJ2-7	CASSPDGTALAAQYF	TGTGCCAGCAGCCCCGACGGGACAGCCTTAGCGGCGCAGTACTTC
TRBD1	.	TRBV30	TRBJ1-4	CAWGPGQREKLFF	TGTGCCTGGGGTCCGGGACAGCGGGAAAAACTGTTTTTT
.	.	TRBV7-7	TRBJ1-3	CASSPQGDGGNTIYF	TGTGCTAGCAGCCCCCAGGGAGATGGTGGAAACACCATATATTTT
.	.	TRBV30	TRBJ2-1	CAWSVLGAHEQFF	TGTGCCTGGAGTGTACTTGGGGCCCATGAGCAGTTCTTC
.	once	TRBV6-5	TRBJ1-2	CASSVSGALLFGYTF	TGTGCCAGCAGTGTATCAGGGGCCCTACTATTCGGCTACACCTTC
.	.	TRBV7-9	TRBJ1-1	CASSLESNTEAFF	TGTGCCAGCAGCTTAGAATCGAACACTGAAGCTTTCTTT
.	.	TRBV7-2	TRBJ2-4	CASSSRTVAKNIQYF	TGTGCCAGCAGCTCACGGACAGTGGCCAAAAACATTCAGTACTTC
TRBD1	.	TRBV2	TRBJ2-7	CASRLGQAGTYEQYF	TGTGCCAGCAGATTGGGACAGGCGGGTACCTACGAGCAGTACTTC
.	.	TRBV5-1	TRBJ1-2	CASSLFQGDGYTF	TGCGCCAGCAGCTTGTTTCAGGGTGATGGCTACACCTTC
TRBD1	.	TRBV18	TRBJ1-2	CASSTDRDPNYGYTF	TGTGCCAGCTCAACCGACAGGGACCCTAACTATGGCTACACCTTC
.	.	TRBV10-2	TRBJ1-4	CASSETGEKLFF	TGCGCCAGCAGTGAGACGGGTGAAAAACTGTTTTTT
.	.	TRBV6-5	TRBJ1-4	CASSPGGLEEKLFF	TGTGCCAGCAGCCCCGGGGGATTGGAAGAAAAACTGTTTTTT